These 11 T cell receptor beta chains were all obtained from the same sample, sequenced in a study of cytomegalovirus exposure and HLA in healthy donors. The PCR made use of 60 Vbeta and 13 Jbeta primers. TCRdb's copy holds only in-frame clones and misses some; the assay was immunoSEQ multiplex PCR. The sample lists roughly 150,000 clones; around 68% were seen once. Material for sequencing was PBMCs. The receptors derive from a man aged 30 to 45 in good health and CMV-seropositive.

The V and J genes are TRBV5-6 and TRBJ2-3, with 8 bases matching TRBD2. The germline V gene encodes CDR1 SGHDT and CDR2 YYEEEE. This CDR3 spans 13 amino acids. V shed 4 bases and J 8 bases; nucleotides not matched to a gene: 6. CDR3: CASSPTGGGTQYF. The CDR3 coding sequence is TGTGCCAGCAGCCCGACCGGGGGGGGTACGCAGTATTTT.

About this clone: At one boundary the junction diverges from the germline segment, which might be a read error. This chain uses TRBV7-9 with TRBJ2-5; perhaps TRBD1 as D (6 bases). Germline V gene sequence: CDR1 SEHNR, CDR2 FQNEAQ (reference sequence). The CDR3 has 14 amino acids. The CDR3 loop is CSSSFDRPEETQYF. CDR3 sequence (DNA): TGTTCCAGCAGCTTCGACAGGCCTGAAGAGACCCAGTACTTC.

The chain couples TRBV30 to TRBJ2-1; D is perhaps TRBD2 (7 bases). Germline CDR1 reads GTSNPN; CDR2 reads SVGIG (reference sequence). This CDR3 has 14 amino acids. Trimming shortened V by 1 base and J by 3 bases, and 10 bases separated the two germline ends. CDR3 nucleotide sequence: TGTGCCTGGAGTGCGGGGGGCCACTACAATGAGCAGTTCTTC. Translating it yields CAWSAGGHYNEQFF.

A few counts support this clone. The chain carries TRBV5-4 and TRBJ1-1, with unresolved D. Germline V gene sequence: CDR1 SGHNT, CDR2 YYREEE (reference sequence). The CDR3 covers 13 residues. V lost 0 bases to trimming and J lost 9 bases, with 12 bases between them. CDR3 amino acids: CASSLDTATQAFF. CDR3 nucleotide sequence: TGTGCCAGCAGCTTGGATACAGCTACTCAAGCTTTCTTT.

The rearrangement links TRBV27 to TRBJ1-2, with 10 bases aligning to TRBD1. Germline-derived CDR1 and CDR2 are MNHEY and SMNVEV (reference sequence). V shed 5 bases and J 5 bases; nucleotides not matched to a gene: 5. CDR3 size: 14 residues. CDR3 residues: CASSPGTGVYGYTF. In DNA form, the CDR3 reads TGTGCCAGCAGTCCGGGGACAGGGGTTTATGGCTACACCTTC.

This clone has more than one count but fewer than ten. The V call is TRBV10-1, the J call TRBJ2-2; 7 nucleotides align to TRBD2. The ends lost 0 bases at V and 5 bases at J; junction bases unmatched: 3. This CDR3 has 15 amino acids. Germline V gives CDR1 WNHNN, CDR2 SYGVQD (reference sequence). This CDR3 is CASSESGEGTGELFF. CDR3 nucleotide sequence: TGCGCCAGCAGTGAGTCTGGGGAGGGGACCGGGGAGCTGTTTTTT.

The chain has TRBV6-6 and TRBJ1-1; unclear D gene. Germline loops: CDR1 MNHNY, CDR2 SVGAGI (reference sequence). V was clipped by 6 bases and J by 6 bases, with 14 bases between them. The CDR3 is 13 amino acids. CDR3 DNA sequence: TGTGCCAGCAGCCGCCCGATAGCGGCTGAAGCTTTCTTT. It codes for CASSRPIAAEAFF.

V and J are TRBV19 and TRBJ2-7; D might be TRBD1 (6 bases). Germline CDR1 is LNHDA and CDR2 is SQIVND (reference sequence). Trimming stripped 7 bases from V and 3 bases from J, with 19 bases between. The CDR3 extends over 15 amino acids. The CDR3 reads CASTRTAMEDYEQYF. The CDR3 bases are TGTGCCAGTACCAGGACAGCTATGGAGGACTACGAGCAGTACTTC.

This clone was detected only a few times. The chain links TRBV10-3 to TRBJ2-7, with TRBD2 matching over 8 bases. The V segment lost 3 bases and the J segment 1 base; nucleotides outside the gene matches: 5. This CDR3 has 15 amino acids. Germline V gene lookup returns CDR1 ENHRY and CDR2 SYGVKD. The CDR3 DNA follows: TGTGCCATCAGTGATCAAGCGGGAGTGTCCTACGAGCAGTACTTC. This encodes CAISDQAGVSYEQYF.

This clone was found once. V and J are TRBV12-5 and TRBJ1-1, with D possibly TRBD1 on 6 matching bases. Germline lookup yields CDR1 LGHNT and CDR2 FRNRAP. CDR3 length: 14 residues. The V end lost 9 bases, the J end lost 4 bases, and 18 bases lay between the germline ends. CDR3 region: CASDPWGGGTEAFF. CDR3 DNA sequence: TGTGCTAGCGACCCTTGGGGAGGGGGCACTGAAGCTTTCTTT.

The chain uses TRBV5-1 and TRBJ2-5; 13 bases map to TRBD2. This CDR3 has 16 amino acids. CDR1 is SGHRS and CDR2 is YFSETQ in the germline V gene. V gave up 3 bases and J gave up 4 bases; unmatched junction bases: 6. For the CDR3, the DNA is TGCGCCAGCAGCTCAGGACTAGCGGGAGATACAGAGACCCAGTACTTC. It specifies CASSSGLAGDTETQYF.